This TCR beta chain is from a study of T cell changes during pregnancy in multiple sclerosis. The assay was immunoSEQ multiplex PCR, and TCRdb's table has in-frame clones only and misses some. Of some 97,000 clones listed, 90% to 95% are singletons. This clone was picked up a small number of times. The CDR3 contains 14 residues. CDR1 and CDR2 (germline): MNHEY, SVGAGI. V was pared by 4 bases and J by 7 bases, with 6 bases of the junction left unmatched. The sequence derives from a female donor with multiple sclerosis, enrolled in a pregnancy study. The rearrangement joins TRBV6-5 to TRBJ2-1, with TRBD1 identical over 8 bases. The sample was peripheral blood, taken before pregnancy. For the CDR3, the DNA is TGTGCCAGCAGTTCGACAGGGGCGGCGAATGAGCAGTTCTTC. Its protein product is CASSSTGAANEQFF.